A single sample gave rise to the 2 T cell receptor beta chains below, sequenced in a study of T cell responses to AZD1222 COVID-19 vaccine. The assay was immunoSEQ multiplex PCR, and TCRdb's table has in-frame clones only and misses some. The sample has about 150,000 clones; around 91% are singletons. The sample was peripheral blood, taken on day 0 of AZD1222 vaccination. The receptor set was obtained from an adult in good health.

The V and J genes are TRBV18 and TRBJ1-2; 10 bases line up with TRBD1. Germline V gene sequence: CDR1 KGHSH, CDR2 LQKENI. The ends lost 2 bases at V and 6 bases at J; junction bases unmatched: 9. CDR3 length: 16 amino acids. CDR3 DNA: TGTGCCAGCTCACCAAGTTCAGGGACAGGGGATGATGGCTACACCTTC. Translation gives CASSPSSGTGDDGYTF.

This sequence joins TRBV30 and TRBJ1-2; D may be TRBD1 (6 bases). The V end was cut by 2 bases, the J end by 0 bases, with 13 bases between. Germline values: CDR1 GTSNPN, CDR2 SVGIG (reference sequence). The CDR3 has 15 residues. For the CDR3, the DNA is TGTGCCTGGAGTCCGACGGGACAATCTAACTATGGCTACACCTTC. It specifies CAWSPTGQSNYGYTF. Full variable domain (remainder filled in from reference TRBV30 and TRBJ1-2): SQTIHQWPATLVQPVGSPLSLECTVEGTSNPNLYWYRQAAGRGLQLLFYSVGIGQISSEVPQNLSASRPQDRQFILSSKKLLLSDSGFYLCAWSPTGQSNYGYTFGSGTRLTVV.